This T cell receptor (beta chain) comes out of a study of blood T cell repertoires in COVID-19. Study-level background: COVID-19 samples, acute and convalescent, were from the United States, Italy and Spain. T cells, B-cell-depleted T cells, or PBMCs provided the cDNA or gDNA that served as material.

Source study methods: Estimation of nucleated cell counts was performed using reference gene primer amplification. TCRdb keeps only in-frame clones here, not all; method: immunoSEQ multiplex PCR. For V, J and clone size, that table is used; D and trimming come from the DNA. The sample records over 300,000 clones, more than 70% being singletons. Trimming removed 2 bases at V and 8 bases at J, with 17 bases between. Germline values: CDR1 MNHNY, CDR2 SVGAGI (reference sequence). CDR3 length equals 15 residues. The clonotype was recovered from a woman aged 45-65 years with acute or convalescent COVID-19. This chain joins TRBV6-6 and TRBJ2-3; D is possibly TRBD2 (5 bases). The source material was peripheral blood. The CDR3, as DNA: TGTGCCAGCAGTTACCTGCTAGCCGGGTCGGGTACGCAGTATTTT. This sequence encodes CASSYLLAGSGTQYF.